These 3 T cell receptor beta chains share one sample of origin, sequenced in a study of Ad26.COV2.S vaccination and SARS-CoV-2 variants. As to treatment: 15 to 20 received Ad26.COV2.S at low or high dose, single or two shots; roughly five received placebo; per-sample allocation not given. The study sampled participants on day 63 after the first vaccine or placebo injection. Produced via immunoSEQ multiplex PCR; TCRdb's table is partial and in-frame only. The table includes 440,000 or so clones, 90% detected once. This specimen was peripheral blood, taken in a trial of Ad26.COV2.S vaccine versus placebo. These receptors were obtained from a person between 18 and 65 years old who received the Ad26.COV2.S COVID-19 vaccine or a placebo.

The J gene is TRBJ2-7, the V gene TRBV11-2; the match to TRBD1 covers 8 bases. Germline CDR1 SGHAT, CDR2 FQNNGV. The CDR3 is 13 residues long. The V gene end was trimmed by 5 bases and the J gene end by 6 bases; junction bases not matched to a gene: 6. CDR3 residues: CASSGGQGGEQYF. In DNA form, the CDR3 reads TGTGCCAGCAGCGGTGGACAGGGCGGCGAGCAGTACTTC.

This chain joins TRBV6-1 and TRBJ1-5; D is unresolved. CDR1 and CDR2 from the germline V gene are MNHNS and SASEGT. Trimming left V 1 base short and J 4 bases short, with 5 bases between. The CDR3 extends over 13 amino acids. The CDR3 region has the DNA TGTGCCAGCAGTGAAGGGAATAATCAGCCCCAGCATTTT. Its protein product is CASSEGNNQPQHF.

A single count supports this clone. The chain uses TRBV5-1 and TRBJ1-2; D perhaps matches TRBD1 (6 bases). The CDR3 is 15 residues long. Germline assignment: CDR1 SGHRS and CDR2 YFSETQ. Trimming cost V 0 bases and J 3 bases, with 12 bases left between them. The CDR3 spells CASSLATGADYGYTF. Written as DNA, the CDR3 is TGCGCCAGCAGCTTGGCCACGGGGGCTGACTATGGCTACACCTTC. Full variable domain (outside the CDR3, taken from reference TRBV5-1 and TRBJ1-2): KAGVTQTPRYLIKTRGQQVTLSCSPISGHRSVSWYQQTPGQGLQFLFEYFSETQRNKGNFPGRFSGRQFSNSRSEMNVSTLELGDSALYLCASSLATGADYGYTFGSGTRLTVV.